The 16 T cell receptor beta chains reported below all come from one sample, sequenced in a study of OX40 agonist ivuxolimab in advanced cancers. Profiled with immunoSEQ multiplex PCR; TCRdb holds only in-frame clones, not every one. The sample holds 80,000 or so clones, around 90% seen once. The starting material was CD4+ or CD8+ T cells sorted from blood, obtained in a trial of the OX40 agonist ivuxolimab. The receptors here all came from an adult with an advanced solid tumor such as melanoma, head and neck, liver or kidney cancer.

The chain employs TRBV18 and TRBJ2-7; possible D gene TRBD1, 6 bases. CDR1 KGHSH and CDR2 LQKENI come from the germline V gene. V was shortened by 2 bases and J by 5 bases, with 13 bases between the two germline ends. There are 14 residues in the CDR3. Here the CDR3 reads CASSPNTGLDEQYF. Written as DNA, the CDR3 is TGTGCCAGCTCACCAAATACAGGGTTAGACGAGCAGTACTTC.

This chain uses TRBV6-6 with TRBJ2-2; D ambiguous. The V gene lost 7 bases and the J gene lost 2 bases, with 14 bases spanning the gap. The CDR3 consists of 15 residues. Germline CDR1 is MNHNY and CDR2 is SVGAGI (reference sequence). CDR3 in DNA: TGTGCCAGCAACGAGGACGGCCCCAACACCGGGGAGCTGTTTTTT. It yields the protein CASNEDGPNTGELFF.

The chain recombines TRBV7-9 with TRBJ1-2; a possible D gene is TRBD1 (6 bases). The V end was cut by 11 bases, the J end by 2 bases, with 15 bases between. This CDR3 is 13 amino acids long. Germline lookup yields CDR1 SEHNR and CDR2 FQNEAQ (reference sequence). This CDR3 reads CASGSGQNYGYTF. CDR3 coding DNA: TGTGCCTCGGGATCGGGACAAAACTATGGCTACACCTTC.

The genes are TRBV5-1 and TRBJ2-2; D is undetermined. Deletions cut 2 bases from V and 7 bases from J, with 6 bases between. The CDR3 is 12 amino acids. Germline V lookup: CDR1 SGHRS, CDR2 YFSETQ. The CDR3 nucleotides are TGCGCCAGCAGCTTCATCGGCGGGGAGCTGTTTTTT. It encodes CASSFIGGELFF.

This sequence joins TRBV11-1 and TRBJ2-1; TRBD2 matches 7 bases. The CDR3 spans 15 residues. The germline V gene encodes CDR1 SGHAT and CDR2 FQDESV (reference sequence). After removal of 5 bases from V and 3 bases from J, the junction contained 7 bases not matched to a gene. The CDR3 DNA reads TGTGCCAGCAGCCGTATTCTAGCGGACTACAATGAGCAGTTCTTC. Translated, it gives CASSRILADYNEQFF.

The chain links TRBV28 to TRBJ2-2, with D perhaps matching TRBD1 (5 bases). Trimming removed 10 bases from V and 6 bases from J, with 18 bases in between. The germline gives CDR1 MDHEN, CDR2 SYDVKM. This CDR3 region has 14 residues. In nucleotides, the CDR3 is TGTGCCACCCGTCAGGGCGCTTCCCCCGGGGAGCTGTTTTTT. Translating it yields CATRQGASPGELFF.

This chain connects TRBV5-1 to TRBJ2-1; D uncertain. This CDR3 is built from 15 residues. Germline V lookup: CDR1 SGHRS, CDR2 YFSETQ. V was pared by 5 bases and J by 9 bases, with 21 bases between. Here the CDR3 DNA reads TGCGCCAGCAGAAAGGATGGGTCACACGTGCTTGAGCAGTTCTTC. It encodes CASRKDGSHVLEQFF.

J is TRBJ2-1 and V is TRBV4-2, with 12 positions matching TRBD2. Germline V gives CDR1 LGHNA, CDR2 YNFKEQ. The CDR3 is 17 residues long. After removal of 3 bases from V and 8 bases from J, the junction contained 11 bases not matched to a gene. This CDR3 is CASSHPLGTSGPDEQFF. In nucleotides, the CDR3 is TGTGCCAGCAGCCACCCCCTCGGGACTAGCGGGCCCGATGAGCAGTTCTTC.

This clone came up once. The chain combines TRBV5-1 with TRBJ2-5; D is perhaps TRBD1 or TRBD2 (6 bases each). V lost 0 bases and J lost 6, with 18 bases in between. This CDR3 is 16 amino acids long. Germline V gene data show CDR1 as SGHRS and CDR2 as YFSETQ. In nucleotides, the CDR3 is TGCGCCAGCAGCTTGGCCCATGACGGGGGCAGAAAGACCCAGTACTTC. Protein sequence: CASSLAHDGGRKTQYF.

The chain couples TRBV5-1 to TRBJ2-2; 12 bases agree with TRBD2. This CDR3 contains 16 residues. The germline CDR1 and CDR2 sequences are SGHRS and YFSETQ. Trimming cost V 3 bases and J 6 bases; bases outside gene matches: 6. The CDR3 DNA follows: TGCGCCAGCAGCTCACCTAGCGGGAGGGCGGCCGGGGAGCTGTTTTTT. This encodes CASSSPSGRAAGELFF. The full variable domain, rest sourced from reference TRBV5-1 and TRBJ2-2, is KAGVTQTPRYLIKTRGQQVTLSCSPISGHRSVSWYQQTPGQGLQFLFEYFSETQRNKGNFPGRFSGRQFSNSRSEMNVSTLELGDSALYLCASSSPSGRAAGELFFGEGSRLTVL.

The gene calls are TRBV7-8 and TRBJ2-5; TRBD1 matches 11 bases. This CDR3 region has 14 residues. CDR1 is SGHVS, CDR2 FQNEAQ, per germline. With 0 bases clipped from V and 13 bases from J, the junction kept 7 bases outside the gene matches. CDR3 bases: TGTGCCAGCAGCTTAGCTGGACAGGGGGCGCAGCTGTACTTC. This gives the protein CASSLAGQGAQLYF.

The rearrangement joins TRBV16 to TRBJ1-1; D is perhaps TRBD1 (6 bases). Germline V gene sequence: CDR1 KGHSY, CDR2 FQNENV. The CDR3 sequence is 17 residues long. Trimming stripped 2 bases from V and 10 bases from J, with 26 bases between. In DNA form, the CDR3 reads TGTGCCAGCAGCCAACCCCTATTCGACGACAGGTCGGGCGGAGCTTTCTTT. Its translation: CASSQPLFDDRSGGAFF. Complete variable domain (other parts from reference TRBV16 and TRBJ1-1): GEEVAQTPKHLVRGEGQKAKLYCAPIKGHSYVFWYQQVLKNEFKFLISFQNENVFDETGMPKERFSAKCLPNSPCSLEIQATKLEDSAVYFCASSQPLFDDRSGGAFFGQGTRLTVV.

This chain connects TRBV2 to TRBJ1-5; TRBD1 is a possible D gene (6 bases). Per the germline V gene, CDR1 is SNHLY and CDR2 is FYNNEI. CDR3 size: 16 residues. Trimming took off 3 bases at V and 5 bases at J, with 17 bases between the two ends. The CDR3 bases are TGTGCCAGCAGTGATGGTGCGGTGAAGGGGGATCAGCCCCAGCATTTT. Its translation is CASSDGAVKGDQPQHF.

The chain recombines TRBV7-8 with TRBJ2-1; D is perhaps TRBD2 (7 bases). The CDR3 is 14 residues long. The germline V gene has CDR1 SGHVS and CDR2 FQNEAQ. Trimming stripped 0 bases from V and 8 bases from J, with 11 bases between. The CDR3 region has the DNA TGTGCCAGCAGCTTAGCGGGGGGGCCGTATGAGCAGTTCTTC. As protein: CASSLAGGPYEQFF.

This clone was counted once. This chain connects TRBV7-9 to TRBJ1-4, with TRBD1 matching over 10 bases. The CDR3 is 16 residues long. CDR1 SEHNR and CDR2 FQNEAQ come from the germline V gene (reference sequence). Trimming cost V 6 bases and J 5 bases; bases outside gene matches: 9. The CDR3 coding sequence is TGTGCCAGCAGTCCCGAAGGGGGACAGGGGAATGAAAAACTGTTTTTT. Translated: CASSPEGGQGNEKLFF.

The V gene is TRBV5-1, the J gene TRBJ1-1; 7 bases are shared with TRBD1. V lost 3 bases, J lost 0 bases, and 5 bases stayed unmatched. Germline assignment: CDR1 SGHRS and CDR2 YFSETQ. The CDR3 loop spans 15 amino acids. CDR3 protein: CASSSQTGMNTEAFF. The CDR3 DNA reads TGCGCCAGCAGCTCCCAGACAGGGATGAACACTGAAGCTTTCTTT.